These T cell receptor beta chains were read from a single sample in a study of cytomegalovirus exposure and HLA in healthy donors. Clones were sequenced by immunoSEQ multiplex PCR, and TCRdb holds only the in-frame ones, with some missing. The sample consists of 170,000 or so clones, roughly 80% of them appearing once. Sample: PBMCs. The receptor source for this set is a woman aged 18-35 years in good health and CMV-seropositive. Each CDR3 is given with its conserved first and last residue. The order of the fields is V gene, clone size, D gene, J gene, CDR3 protein, CDR3 DNA. D genes are given only for firm matches. Size is omitted from some rows. Given values are once, few, many or a class for expanded clones.

>TRBV5-4|-|-|TRBJ2-3
CASSLQYGRDTQYF
TGTGCCAGCAGCTTGCAATATGGGCGAGATACGCAGTATTTT
>TRBV6-1|-|-|TRBJ2-5
CASVSGETQYF
TGTGCCAGCGTCTCAGGGGAGACCCAGTACTTC
>TRBV5-1|-|TRBD1|TRBJ2-1
CASSSKGQGGYNEQFF
TGCGCCAGCAGCTCTAAAGGACAGGGGGGATACAATGAGCAGTTCTTC
>TRBV14|-|TRBD2|TRBJ2-7
CASSLVAGGPEQYF
TGTGCCAGCAGCCTCGTAGCGGGGGGGCCCGAGCAGTACTTC
>TRBV6-7|-|TRBD1|TRBJ2-2
CARIPGQGEVFHTGELFF
TGTGCCAGAATTCCGGGACAGGGGGAAGTTTTTCACACCGGGGAGCTGTTTTTT
>TRBV7-2|-|-|TRBJ1-4
CASSLGGSSEKLFF
TGTGCCAGCAGCCTCGGGGGGTCTAGTGAAAAACTGTTTTTT
>TRBV19|-|-|TRBJ1-1
CASSISPRENTEAFF
TGTGCCAGTAGTATTAGTCCACGAGAGAACACTGAAGCTTTCTTT
>TRBV15|-|TRBD1|TRBJ1-3
CATRERQGRFGNTIYF
TGTGCCACCAGGGAACGACAGGGAAGGTTTGGAAACACCATATATTTT
>TRBV5-1|-|-|TRBJ2-3
CASSLGMAGADTQYF
TGCGCCAGCAGCTTGGGCATGGCAGGGGCAGATACGCAGTATTTT
>TRBV2|-|TRBD1|TRBJ1-1
CASSTPDRANTEAFF
TGTGCCAGCAGTACCCCGGACAGGGCCAACACTGAAGCTTTCTTT
>TRBV6-1|-|-|TRBJ2-1
CASSVPGKWNEQFF
TGTGCCAGCAGTGTACCCGGGAAGTGGAATGAGCAGTTCTTC
>TRBV7-9|-|-|TRBJ2-7
CASSLGGRTYEQYF
TGTGCCAGCAGCTTAGGGGGCCGTACCTACGAGCAGTACTTC
>TRBV6-1|-|-|TRBJ2-3
CASKIETTSTDTQYF
TGTGCCAGCAAGATAGAGACAACTAGCACAGATACGCAGTATTTT
>TRBV28|-|-|TRBJ2-1
CASSLSPSREQFF
TGTGCCAGCAGTTTATCCCCCTCCAGGGAGCAGTTCTTC
>TRBV7-2|-|TRBD1|TRBJ1-4
CASSPMTTGTGIRKLFF
TGTGCCAGCAGCCCCATGACCACCGGGACAGGGATTAGAAAACTGTTTTTT
>TRBV9|-|-|TRBJ1-4
CASSVDGGSTNEKLFF
TGTGCCAGCAGCGTAGATGGAGGATCAACTAATGAAAAACTGTTTTTT
>TRBV19|-|-|TRBJ2-7
CASSTGVAEQYF
TGTGCCAGTAGTACGGGGGTGGCAGAGCAGTACTTC
>TRBV29-1|few|TRBD1|TRBJ1-1
CSVKGARGEAFF
TGCAGCGTGAAGGGGGCGCGTGGTGAAGCTTTCTTT
>TRBV6-6|few|-|TRBJ1-6
CARVRVRSPLHF
TGTGCCAGAGTCAGGGTTCGGTCACCCCTCCACTTT
>TRBV7-6|-|-|TRBJ2-3
CASGMPTDTQYF
TGTGCCAGCGGCATGCCCACAGATACGCAGTATTTT
>TRBV18|few|-|TRBJ1-1
CASSLDIGTEAFF
TGTGCCAGCTCGTTGGATATCGGGACTGAAGCTTTCTTT
>TRBV5-1|-|TRBD2|TRBJ2-1
CASSSGLAGNNEQFF
TGCGCCAGCAGCTCAGGACTAGCGGGGAACAATGAGCAGTTCTTC
>TRBV4-1|-|-|TRBJ2-5
CASSQVGAALYQETQYF
TGCGCCAGCAGCCAAGTTGGCGCGGCTCTGTACCAAGAGACCCAGTACTTC
>TRBV20-1|-|-|TRBJ1-3
CSAPYGNTIYF
TGCAGTGCGCCCTACGGAAACACCATATATTTT
>TRBV7-8|-|-|TRBJ2-6
CASSLSVSGANVLTF
TGTGCCAGCAGCTTATCGGTCTCTGGGGCCAACGTCCTGACTTTC
>TRBV19|-|TRBD1|TRBJ1-5
CASSVLDRGLRLRDNQPQHF
TGTGCCAGTAGCGTTTTGGACAGGGGGCTTCGGCTTAGAGACAATCAGCCCCAGCATTTT
>TRBV6-1|-|-|TRBJ1-4
CASSEVGSREKLFF
TGTGCCAGCAGTGAAGTAGGGAGTCGGGAAAAACTGTTTTTT
>TRBV9|-|TRBD2|TRBJ2-7
CASSVGGSGAPYEQYF
TGTGCCAGCAGCGTAGGGGGCAGCGGGGCCCCCTACGAGCAGTACTTC
>TRBV7-2|-|TRBD2|TRBJ2-7
CASSPGTSGSRDEQYF
TGTGCCAGCAGCCCTGGGACTAGCGGCTCCAGGGACGAGCAGTACTTC
>TRBV4-1|-|-|TRBJ1-2
CASRSMDRQANYGYTF
TGCGCCAGCAGATCTATGGACAGACAAGCTAACTATGGCTACACCTTC
>TRBV29-1|-|-|TRBJ2-5
CSVERQQETQYF
TGCAGCGTTGAGAGGCAGCAAGAGACCCAGTACTTC
>TRBV2|-|TRBD2|TRBJ2-1
CASRIGGVKRNEQFF
TGTGCCAGCAGAATTGGGGGGGTGAAGAGGAATGAGCAGTTCTTC
>TRBV5-1|-|-|TRBJ1-1
CASSLVQGTEAFF
TGCGCCAGCAGCTTGGTCCAGGGCACTGAAGCTTTCTTT
>TRBV9|-|-|TRBJ2-2
CASSVGSATNTGELFF
TGTGCCAGCAGCGTCGGCAGCGCCACGAACACCGGGGAGCTGTTTTTT
>TRBV18|-|-|TRBJ2-3
CASSPLAGTNTDTQYF
TGTGCCAGCTCACCCCTGGCGGGCACGAACACAGATACGCAGTATTTT
>TRBV7-8|-|TRBD2|TRBJ2-5
CASSLGLAGQETQYF
TGTGCCAGCAGCTTAGGACTAGCGGGTCAAGAGACCCAGTACTTC
>TRBV7-8|-|TRBD1|TRBJ2-7
CASSLDRALPEQYF
TGTGCCAGCAGCCTGGACAGGGCCCTTCCCGAGCAGTACTTC
>TRBV7-9|few|TRBD1|TRBJ1-4
CASSPLGDSLFF
TGTGCCAGCAGCCCACTGGGGGACAGTTTGTTTTTT
>TRBV15|-|-|TRBJ2-7
CATSRDSPYEQYF
TGTGCCACCAGCAGGGACAGTCCCTACGAGCAGTACTTC
>TRBV29-1|-|TRBD1|TRBJ2-6
CSALPGRGTAGANVLTF
TGCAGCGCCCTGCCTGGCAGGGGGACGGCTGGGGCCAACGTCCTGACTTTC
>TRBV27|-|-|TRBJ2-5
CASSLRGSLETQYF
TGTGCCAGCAGTTTGAGAGGCTCTTTGGAGACCCAGTACTTC
>TRBV6-1|-|-|TRBJ2-3
CASSQDRHTDTQYF
TGTGCCAGCAGCCAGGACAGACACACAGATACGCAGTATTTT
>TRBV27|-|-|TRBJ2-2
CASSLVASGTSFTGELFF
TGTGCCAGCAGCCTCGTGGCGAGTGGGACAAGCTTCACCGGGGAGCTGTTTTTT
>TRBV6-1|-|TRBD1|TRBJ2-7
CASSEAGGQPDRVQYF
TGTGCCAGCAGTGAAGCTGGGGGACAGCCCGATCGGGTGCAGTACTTC
>TRBV21-1|-|-|TRBJ2-7
CASSKGDRDDEQYF
TGTGCCAGCAGCAAAGGTGACAGGGACGACGAGCAGTACTTC
>TRBV7-9|-|-|TRBJ1-2
CASSLELYGYTF
TGTGCCAGCAGCTTAGAGCTCTATGGCTACACCTTC
>TRBV6-5|-|TRBD1|TRBJ1-1
CASSYDGTGYTEAFF
TGTGCCAGCAGTTATGACGGGACAGGATACACTGAAGCTTTCTTT
>TRBV12-5|-|-|TRBJ1-1
CASGLPHLPPGYTEAFF
TGTGCTAGTGGTTTGCCCCACCTTCCGCCGGGGTACACTGAAGCTTTCTTT
>TRBV10-3|-|TRBD1|TRBJ1-5
CAISHLPGTGHF
TGTGCCATCAGCCACCTTCCCGGGACAGGGCATTTT
>TRBV15|-|-|TRBJ1-6
CATSSGRTGSSYNSPLHF
TGTGCCACCAGCAGCGGTCGGACGGGGAGCTCCTATAATTCACCCCTCCACTTT
>TRBV20-1|-|-|TRBJ1-4
CSASQAMKLFF
TGCAGTGCCAGCCAGGCTATGAAACTGTTTTTT
>TRBV19|-|TRBD1|TRBJ1-5
CASRGTGGYQPQHF
TGTGCCAGTAGGGGGACAGGGGGATATCAGCCCCAGCATTTT
>TRBV7-2|-|TRBD2|TRBJ2-1
CASSYTSGGPYNEQFF
TGTGCCAGCAGCTATACTAGCGGGGGGCCCTACAATGAGCAGTTCTTC